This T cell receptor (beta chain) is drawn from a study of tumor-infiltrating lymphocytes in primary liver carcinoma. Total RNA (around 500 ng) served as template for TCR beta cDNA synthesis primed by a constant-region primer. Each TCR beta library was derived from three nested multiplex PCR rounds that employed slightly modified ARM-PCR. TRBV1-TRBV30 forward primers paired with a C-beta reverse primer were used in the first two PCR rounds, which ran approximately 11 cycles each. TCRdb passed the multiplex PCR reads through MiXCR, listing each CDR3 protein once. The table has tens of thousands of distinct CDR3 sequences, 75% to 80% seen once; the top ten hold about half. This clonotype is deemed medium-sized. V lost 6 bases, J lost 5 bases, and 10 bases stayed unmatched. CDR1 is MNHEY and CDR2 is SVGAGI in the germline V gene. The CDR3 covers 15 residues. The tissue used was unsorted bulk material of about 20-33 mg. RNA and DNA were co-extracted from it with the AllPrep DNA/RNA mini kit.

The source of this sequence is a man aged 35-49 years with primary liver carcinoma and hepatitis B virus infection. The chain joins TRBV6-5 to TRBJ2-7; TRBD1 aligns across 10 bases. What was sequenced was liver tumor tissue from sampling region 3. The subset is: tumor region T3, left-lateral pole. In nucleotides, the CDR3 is TGTGCCAGCAGACCCGGACAGGGGGTGGGGCACGAGCAGTACTTC. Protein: CASRPGQGVGHEQYF.